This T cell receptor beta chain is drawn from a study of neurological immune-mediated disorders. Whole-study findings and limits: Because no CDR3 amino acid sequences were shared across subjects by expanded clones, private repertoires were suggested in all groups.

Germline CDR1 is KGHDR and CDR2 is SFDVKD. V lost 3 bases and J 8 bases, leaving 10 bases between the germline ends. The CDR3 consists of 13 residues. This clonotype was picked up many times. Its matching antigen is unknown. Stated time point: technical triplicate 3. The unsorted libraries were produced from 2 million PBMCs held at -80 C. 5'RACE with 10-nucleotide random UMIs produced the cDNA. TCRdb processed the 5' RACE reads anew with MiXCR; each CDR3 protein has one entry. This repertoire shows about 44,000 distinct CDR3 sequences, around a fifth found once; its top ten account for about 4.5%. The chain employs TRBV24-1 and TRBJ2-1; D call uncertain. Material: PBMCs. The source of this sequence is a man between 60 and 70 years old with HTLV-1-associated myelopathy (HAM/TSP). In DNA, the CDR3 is TGTGCCACCAGTGATCCTCCTGTGGATGAGCAGTTCTTC. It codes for CATSDPPVDEQFF.